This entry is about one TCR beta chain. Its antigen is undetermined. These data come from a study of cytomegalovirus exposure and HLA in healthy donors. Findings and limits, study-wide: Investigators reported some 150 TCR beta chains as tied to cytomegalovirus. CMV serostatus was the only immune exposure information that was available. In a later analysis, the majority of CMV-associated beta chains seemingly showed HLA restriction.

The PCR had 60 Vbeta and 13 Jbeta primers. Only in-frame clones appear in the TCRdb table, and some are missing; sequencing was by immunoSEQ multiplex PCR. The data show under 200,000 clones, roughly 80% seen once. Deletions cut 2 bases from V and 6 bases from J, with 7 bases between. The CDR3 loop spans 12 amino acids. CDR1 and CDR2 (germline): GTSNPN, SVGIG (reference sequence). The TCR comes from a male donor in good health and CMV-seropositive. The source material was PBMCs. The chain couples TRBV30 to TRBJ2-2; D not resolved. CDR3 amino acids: CAWSPSPGELFF. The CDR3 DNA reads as TGTGCCTGGAGTCCGAGCCCCGGGGAGCTGTTTTTT.